The next 9 T cell receptor beta chains were all read from a single sample in a study of T-cell reconstitution after alpha-beta-depleted transplantation in children (dated by TCRdb to the mid-2010s). The library was obtained by PCR. The instrument was an Illumina HiSeq 2500. TCR library preparation used molecular barcoding, with unique molecular identifiers applied to normalize quantification of the TCRbeta repertoire. TCRdb reanalyzed the raw reads on its own, using fastp at Q25 for trimming and MiXCR for clone calling, and kept in-frame beta chains. Rows merge per CDR3 protein into single entries with the most common DNA and genes. The sample profile shows about 400,000 distinct CDR3 sequences; 20% of them were found once. The top ten clones comprise about 3.8% of the sample. The sequenced sample was PBMCs from the stem cell graft donor, obtained from the stem cell graft. The receptors derive from a human donor who donated a stem cell graft to a child with acute myeloid leukemia.

The chain is built from TRBV27 and TRBJ2-7; 9 nucleotides line up with TRBD1. The germline V gene encodes CDR1 MNHEY and CDR2 SMNVEV (reference sequence). The V gene end was trimmed by 4 bases and the J gene end by 5 bases; junction bases not matched to a gene: 9. This CDR3 region has 15 residues. The CDR3 bases are TGTGCCAGCAGTTCGCCGGGACAGGGACCCCACGAGCAGTACTTC. It codes for CASSSPGQGPHEQYF.

This clonotype was picked up many times. The chain couples TRBV3-1 to TRBJ2-7, with 8 nucleotides matching TRBD2. Per germline, CDR1 LGHDT and CDR2 YNNKEL (reference sequence). V was clipped by 3 bases and J by 2 bases; unmatched bases: 9. This CDR3 region has 16 residues. CDR3 DNA: TGTGCCAGCAGCCACTCAATGTCGGGACTAGCCTACGAGCAGTACTTC. The encoded protein is CASSHSMSGLAYEQYF.

This clonotype was seen ten or more times. This sequence joins TRBV29-1 and TRBJ2-7; 8 nucleotides agree with TRBD2. Germline V CDR1 and CDR2: SQVTM, ANQGSEA. The J segment lost 2 bases and the V segment lost 4 bases, leaving 10 bases of the junction unmatched. The CDR3 has 15 residues. The CDR3 sequence: CSVVGGSGSPYEQYF. DNA of the CDR3: TGCAGCGTTGTGGGGGGGAGCGGGAGCCCCTACGAGCAGTACTTC.

There are many counts of this clonotype. The chain couples TRBV15 to TRBJ1-2, with D tentatively TRBD1 (5 bases). In germline, CDR1 is LNHNV, CDR2 YYDKDF (reference sequence). This CDR3 comprises 15 residues. Trimming cost V 7 bases and J 6 bases, with 21 bases left between them. DNA of the CDR3: TGTGCCACCACCACCGACAGTGTCCCTGGGAATGGCTACACCTTC. Its protein product is CATTTDSVPGNGYTF.

The table lists this clonotype with a few counts. The V call is TRBV4-3, the J call TRBJ2-7; 8 nucleotides line up with TRBD2. Germline lookup yields CDR1 LGHNA and CDR2 YSLEER. This CDR3 region has 16 residues. V lost 0 bases, J lost 1 base, and 5 bases stayed unmatched. CDR3 coding DNA: TGCGCCAGCAGCCAAGATCTGGCTAGCGGGTCCTACGAGCAGTACTTC. It yields the protein CASSQDLASGSYEQYF.

This chain links TRBV12-3 or TRBV12-4 with TRBJ2-1, with 7 bases fitting TRBD1. CDR3 length: 15 residues. Trimming took 6 bases from V and 6 from J; bases not matched to a gene: 11. CDR3 residues: CASSFLGGTSNEQFF. CDR3 DNA: TGTGCCAGCAGCTTTTTAGGGGGCACTAGCAATGAGCAGTTCTTC.

This clonotype turned up a few times. The V gene is TRBV10-3, the J gene TRBJ2-7; TRBD1 agrees at 8 bases. In germline, CDR1 is ENHRY, CDR2 SYGVKD. This CDR3 is 17 amino acids long. V lost 4 bases to trimming and J lost 6 bases; unmatched junction nucleotides: 17. CDR3 nucleotides: TGTGCCATCAGTGGCCAAGCCGGGACAGGACCCCAGGGCGAGCAGTACTTC. This gives the protein CAISGQAGTGPQGEQYF.

This clonotype was picked up many times. The chain links TRBV29-1 to TRBJ2-7, with TRBD2 identical over 13 bases. The V segment lost 6 bases and the J segment 3 bases; nucleotides outside the gene matches: 2. The CDR3 runs to 13 residues. Germline V gene sequence: CDR1 SQVTM, CDR2 ANQGSEA. CDR3 loop: CSVGTSGVYEQYF. CDR3 in DNA: TGCAGCGTGGGGACTAGCGGGGTCTACGAGCAGTACTTC.

This clonotype turned up a few times. The chain is built from TRBV7-2 and TRBJ2-3; TRBD2 is a possible D gene (5 bases). Per germline, CDR1 SGHTA and CDR2 FQGNSA. V was clipped by 2 bases and J by 6 bases, with 12 bases between them. The CDR3 length is 14 residues. The CDR3 spells CASSLWTPRDTQYF. The CDR3 region has the DNA TGTGCCAGCAGCTTATGGACTCCCCGGGATACGCAGTATTTT.